The source of this T cell receptor (beta chain) is a study of blood T cell repertoires in COVID-19. Measured with immunoSEQ multiplex PCR; TCRdb has only the in-frame clones, and not every one. The table records about 62,000 clones, 76% of them present only once. The CDR3 consists of 15 residues. Germline CDR1 and CDR2: MGHRA and YSYEKL. V was pared by 6 bases and J by 0 bases, with 14 bases between. Specimen: peripheral blood. The TCR was taken from a woman aged 45-65 years with active or convalescent COVID-19. The gene calls are TRBV4-1 and TRBJ1-2; tentative D call: TRBD1 (6 bases). This CDR3 reads CASRPTRDTNYGYTF. CDR3 in DNA: TGCGCCAGCAGGCCTACCCGGGACACTAACTATGGCTACACCTTC.